This is a list of T cell receptor beta chains from one sample in a study of blood T cell repertoires in COVID-19. TCRdb keeps only in-frame clones here, not all; method: immunoSEQ multiplex PCR. This table has some 190,000 clones, more than 80% appearing once. Sample: peripheral blood. These receptors were taken from a woman aged 55 to 70 with acute or convalescent COVID-19. CDR3s include the opening cysteine and the closing phenylalanine or tryptophan. D genes are given only for firm matches. Rows may omit the clone size; those that give it use once, few, many or a size class.

clone_size,d_call,j_call,v_call,cdr3_aa,cdr3_nt
.,TRBD2,TRBJ2-1,TRBV4-2,CASSQVLAGGYGGEQFF,TGTGCCAGCAGCCAGGTACTAGCGGGAGGATATGGGGGTGAGCAGTTCTTC
.,TRBD1,TRBJ1-1,TRBV24-1,CATMGTGPTEAFF,TGTGCCACCATGGGGACAGGGCCCACTGAAGCTTTCTTT
.,.,TRBJ1-1,TRBV5-4,CAISLQGKTLNTEAFF,TGTGCCATTTCCTTACAGGGAAAAACTTTGAACACTGAAGCTTTCTTT
.,.,TRBJ1-5,TRBV27,CASSLTRTAIGNQPQHF,TGTGCCAGCAGCCTTACTCGGACAGCGATAGGCAATCAGCCCCAGCATTTT
.,.,TRBJ2-1,TRBV6-1,CASSALSGSNAYNEQFF,TGTGCCAGCAGTGCGTTGTCGGGGTCCAATGCTTACAATGAGCAGTTCTTC
.,.,TRBJ2-5,TRBV24-1,CATSDPRVETQYF,TGTGCCACCAGTGACCCGAGGGTTGAGACCCAGTACTTC
.,TRBD1,TRBJ2-1,TRBV7-9,CASSLQQGAIEQFF,TGTGCCAGCAGCTTACAGCAGGGGGCCATTGAGCAGTTCTTC
.,.,TRBJ1-6,TRBV15,CATSSGPYNSPLHF,TGTGCCACCAGCAGTGGGCCCTATAATTCACCCCTCCACTTT
few,TRBD2,TRBJ2-5,TRBV7-9,CASSSPPSGRETQYF,TGTGCCAGCAGCTCCCCTCCTAGCGGGAGAGAGACCCAGTACTTC
.,TRBD1,TRBJ1-1,TRBV19,CASRSGTGSTEAFF,TGTGCCAGTAGATCCGGGACAGGGTCCACTGAAGCTTTCTTT
.,.,TRBJ1-2,TRBV28,CASSFGKGQGYTF,TGTGCCAGCAGTTTTGGTAAGGGACAAGGCTACACCTTC
once,.,TRBJ1-2,TRBV20-1,CSGGNYGYTF,TGCAGTGGCGGGAACTATGGCTACACCTTC
once,.,TRBJ1-1,TRBV6-6,CASSYEGTEAFF,TGTGCCAGCAGTTACGAGGGCACTGAAGCTTTCTTT
few,.,TRBJ1-2,TRBV6-5,CASSYTPGGRGGYTF,TGTGCCAGCAGTTATACCCCCGGGGGGAGAGGTGGCTACACCTTC
.,TRBD1,TRBJ1-5,TRBV15,CATSATGDQPQHF,TGTGCCACCAGCGCGACAGGGGATCAGCCCCAGCATTTT
.,.,TRBJ2-2,TRBV11-3,CASSSRQRHTGELFF,TGTGCCAGCAGCTCTAGACAGAGACACACCGGGGAGCTGTTTTTT
once,TRBD2,TRBJ2-5,TRBV28,CASSLLRGGSLETQYF,TGTGCCAGCAGCCTCCTTAGGGGCGGGAGCTTGGAGACCCAGTACTTC
.,.,TRBJ2-1,TRBV3-1/TRBV3-2,CASSHTSNNNEQFF,TGTGCCAGCAGCCACACTAGCAATAACAATGAGCAGTTCTTC
.,.,TRBJ1-6,TRBV6-5,CASTIDSNNSPLHF,TGTGCCAGCACCATCGACAGCAATAATTCACCCCTCCACTTT
.,.,TRBJ1-1,TRBV14,CASSLKPNTEAFF,TGTGCCAGCAGCCTAAAGCCGAACACTGAAGCTTTCTTT
.,.,TRBJ1-1,TRBV19,CASRQGLNTEAFF,TGTGCCAGTAGACAGGGTCTGAACACTGAAGCTTTCTTT
.,TRBD2,TRBJ2-1,TRBV30,CAWRGLANEQFF,TGTGCCTGGAGGGGACTAGCCAATGAGCAGTTCTTC
once,.,TRBJ1-6,TRBV27,CASSLLAAVSPLHF,TGTGCCAGCAGTTTACTCGCCGCAGTATCACCCCTCCACTTT
once,.,TRBJ1-2,TRBV7-2,CASSTTAGPYGYTF,TGTGCCAGCAGCACGACAGCCGGCCCCTATGGCTACACCTTC
.,.,TRBJ2-3,TRBV20-1,CSASPSTDTQYF,TGCAGTGCTAGTCCTAGCACAGATACGCAGTATTTT
.,.,TRBJ2-5,TRBV10-3,CAISLGQVGRETQYF,TGTGCCATCAGCCTCGGACAGGTCGGGAGAGAGACCCAGTACTTC
.,.,TRBJ1-2,TRBV25-1,CASSEFGGAGFGYTF,TGTGCCAGCAGTGAATTTGGAGGGGCTGGGTTCGGCTACACCTTC
.,TRBD1,TRBJ2-1,TRBV19,CASSRGQGSEQFF,TGTGCCAGTAGTAGAGGACAGGGAAGTGAGCAGTTCTTC
few,TRBD2,TRBJ2-3,TRBV2,CASRRESDTQYF,TGTGCCAGCAGGCGGGAGTCAGATACGCAGTATTTT
.,.,TRBJ1-2,TRBV6-6,CASSLGRMDGYTF,TGTGCCAGCAGCCTAGGGAGGATGGATGGCTACACCTTC
.,TRBD1,TRBJ1-2,TRBV6-5,CASSHIGTGTHGYTF,TGTGCCAGCAGTCACATCGGGACAGGGACCCATGGCTACACCTTC
.,.,TRBJ2-7,TRBV18,CASSPPTSYEQYF,TGTGCCAGCTCACCACCGACTAGCTACGAGCAGTACTTC
.,TRBD2,TRBJ2-1,TRBV30,CAWSLPGLAVGGSYNEQFF,TGTGCCTGGAGTTTGCCGGGACTAGCAGTTGGGGGCTCCTACAATGAGCAGTTCTTC
.,TRBD2,TRBJ2-7,TRBV6-5,CASRGLAGETEQYF,TGTGCCAGCAGGGGACTAGCGGGAGAGACCGAGCAGTACTTC
.,.,TRBJ1-2,TRBV4-1,CASSQDPRDYGYTF,TGCGCCAGCAGCCAAGATCCAAGAGACTATGGCTACACCTTC
once,TRBD2,TRBJ2-5,TRBV3-1/TRBV3-2,CASSRLAGGVETQYF,TGTGCCAGCAGCCGACTAGCGGGAGGCGTAGAGACCCAGTACTTC
.,.,TRBJ1-2,TRBV12-5,CASALGSGLYGYTF,TGTGCTAGTGCTCTCGGGAGCGGACTCTATGGCTACACCTTC
.,TRBD1,TRBJ1-2,TRBV19,CASSIGTGVGYTF,TGTGCCAGTAGTATCGGGACAGGGGTTGGCTACACCTTC
.,TRBD1,TRBJ1-5,TRBV7-2,CASSSRTGEQPQHF,TGTGCCAGCAGCTCCCGGACAGGGGAACAGCCCCAGCATTTT
once,.,TRBJ1-1,TRBV7-3,CASSNSTWGLFTEAFF,TGTGCCAGCAGCAACTCCACGTGGGGGCTGTTTACTGAAGCTTTCTTT
.,.,TRBJ1-1,TRBV5-1,CASSGRRDTEAFF,TGCGCCAGCAGCGGGAGACGGGACACTGAAGCTTTCTTT
.,.,TRBJ1-2,TRBV24-1,CATSDQAPTVGYGYTF,TGTGCCACCAGTGATCAAGCCCCTACAGTAGGCTATGGCTACACCTTC